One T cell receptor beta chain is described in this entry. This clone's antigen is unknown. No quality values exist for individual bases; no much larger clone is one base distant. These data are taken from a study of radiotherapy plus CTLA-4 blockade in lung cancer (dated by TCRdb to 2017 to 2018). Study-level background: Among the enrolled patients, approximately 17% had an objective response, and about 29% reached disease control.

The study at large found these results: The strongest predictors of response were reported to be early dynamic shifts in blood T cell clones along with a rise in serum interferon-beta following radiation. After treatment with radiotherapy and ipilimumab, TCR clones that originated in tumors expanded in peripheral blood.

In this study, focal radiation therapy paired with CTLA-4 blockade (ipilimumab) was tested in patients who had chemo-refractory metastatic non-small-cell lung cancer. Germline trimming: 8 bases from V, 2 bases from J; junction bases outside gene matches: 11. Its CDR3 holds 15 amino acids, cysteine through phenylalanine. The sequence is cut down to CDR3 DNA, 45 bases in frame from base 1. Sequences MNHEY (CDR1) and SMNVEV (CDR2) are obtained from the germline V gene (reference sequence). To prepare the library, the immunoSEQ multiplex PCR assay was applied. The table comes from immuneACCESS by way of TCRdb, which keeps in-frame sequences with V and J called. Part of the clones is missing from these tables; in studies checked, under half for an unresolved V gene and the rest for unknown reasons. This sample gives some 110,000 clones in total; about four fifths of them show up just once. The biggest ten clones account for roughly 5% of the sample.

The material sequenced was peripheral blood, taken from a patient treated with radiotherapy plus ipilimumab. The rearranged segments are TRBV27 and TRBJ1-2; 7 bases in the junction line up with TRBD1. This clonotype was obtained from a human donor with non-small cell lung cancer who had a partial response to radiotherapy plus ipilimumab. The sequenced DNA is TGTGCCAGCCGGATTTTGACAGGGCCAAACTATGGCTACACCTTC. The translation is CASRILTGPNYGYTF.